This T cell receptor (beta chain) comes out of a study of T cell changes during pregnancy in multiple sclerosis. Profiling relied on immunoSEQ multiplex PCR, and the TCRdb table lists in-frame clones only, not all of them. This repertoire shows 50,000 to 70,000 clones, roughly 89% found once; its top ten account for more than 1.2%. Sequenced here: peripheral blood, sampled in the second trimester of pregnancy. The TCR originated in a female donor with multiple sclerosis, enrolled in a pregnancy study.

The CDR3 is CASRLETGAGPAVGQPQHF. CDR3 DNA sequence: TGTGCAAGTCGCTTAGAAACAGGGGCTGGTCCGGCGGTCGGTCAGCCCCAGCATTTT. This chain uses TRBV12-2 with TRBJ1-5; the tabulated D call, TRBD1, remains unverified against the DNA. TRBV12-2 is described as a pseudogene. The CDR3 sequence is 19 residues long.